These T cell receptor beta chains were read from a single sample in a study of blood T cell repertoires in COVID-19. Sequencing used immunoSEQ multiplex PCR; TCRdb keeps in-frame clones, though not all of them. The repertoire holds 35,000 to 45,000 clones, around 80% seen once, with 15% to 20% in the top ten. Input material: peripheral blood. The receptors come from a man in his 70s with acute or convalescent COVID-19. CDR3s include the opening cysteine and the closing phenylalanine or tryptophan. The order of the fields is V gene, CDR3 length, clone size, J gene, D gene, CDR3 DNA, CDR3 protein. A D gene is named only where the DNA matches it firmly. The size of a clone is reported for some rows only, either as once, few or many, or as a class for expanded clones.

V: TRBV7-2; length: 13; size: -; J: TRBJ1-3; D: -; DNA: TGTGCCAGCAGCTTATACTCTGGAAACACCATATATTTT; CDR3: CASSLYSGNTIYF
V: TRBV6-1; length: 17; size: -; J: TRBJ1-5; D: TRBD1; DNA: TGTGCCAGCAGTGACCCGACAGGGCCTCGTAATATTGAGCCCCAGCATTTT; CDR3: CASSDPTGPRNIEPQHF
V: TRBV6-5; length: 11; size: once; J: TRBJ1-5; D: -; DNA: TGTGCCACTGACGGGGGTCAGCCCCAGCATTTT; CDR3: CATDGGQPQHF
V: TRBV11-3; length: 13; size: -; J: TRBJ2-3; D: -; DNA: TGTGCCAGCAGCTTAGGGAGAGCAGATACGCAGTATTTT; CDR3: CASSLGRADTQYF
V: TRBV18; length: 15; size: few; J: TRBJ2-2; D: TRBD1; DNA: TGTGCCAGCTCCCTAGGACAGGGAAACACCGGGGAGCTGTTTTTT; CDR3: CASSLGQGNTGELFF
V: TRBV2; length: 11; size: -; J: TRBJ2-7; D: -; DNA: TGTGCCAGCAGAGACTGGCAGGAGCAGTACTTC; CDR3: CASRDWQEQYF
V: TRBV13; length: 15; size: -; J: TRBJ1-6; D: -; DNA: TGTGCCAGCAGCGCATCGGTTGAGGGTCGTTCACCCCTCCACTTT; CDR3: CASSASVEGRSPLHF
V: TRBV7-6; length: 13; size: -; J: TRBJ1-3; D: TRBD1; DNA: TGTGCCATAGGACAGGGAACTCGAAACACCATATATTTT; CDR3: CAIGQGTRNTIYF
V: TRBV9; length: 16; size: -; J: TRBJ1-1; D: TRBD1; DNA: TGTGCCAGCAGCGTGGGGACAGGGGTCATGAACACTGAAGCTTTCTTT; CDR3: CASSVGTGVMNTEAFF
V: TRBV19; length: 17; size: few; J: TRBJ2-6; D: TRBD2; DNA: TGTGCCAGTAGTATCGGCGGGGGGTTCTCTGGGGCCAACGTCCTGACTTTC; CDR3: CASSIGGGFSGANVLTF
V: TRBV19; length: 13; size: -; J: TRBJ1-1; D: -; DNA: TGTGCCAGTAGTATAGTAGCGGGAACTGAAGCTTTCTTT; CDR3: CASSIVAGTEAFF
V: TRBV5-4; length: 16; size: -; J: TRBJ1-1; D: -; DNA: TGTGCCAGCAGCCACACAGGGAAGGGGCTGAACACTGAAGCTTTCTTT; CDR3: CASSHTGKGLNTEAFF
V: TRBV12-5; length: 13; size: -; J: TRBJ1-2; D: -; DNA: TGTGCTAGTGGTTTGGAGGAGGGCCTAGGCTACACCTTC; CDR3: CASGLEEGLGYTF
V: TRBV5-5; length: 14; size: -; J: TRBJ2-7; D: TRBD1; DNA: TGTGCCAGCAGCTTCGGACAGGGGAACTACGAGCAGTACTTC; CDR3: CASSFGQGNYEQYF
V: TRBV6-1; length: 14; size: -; J: TRBJ1-2; D: -; DNA: TGTGCCAGCAGTGAAGGGTCAGCTAACTATGGCTACACCTTC; CDR3: CASSEGSANYGYTF
V: TRBV10-3; length: 12; size: -; J: TRBJ1-4; D: -; DNA: TGTGCCATCAGTATCGACTCTTTAAAACTGTTTTTT; CDR3: CAISIDSLKLFF
V: TRBV10-3; length: 14; size: -; J: TRBJ1-2; D: TRBD1; DNA: TGTGCCATCAGTGAAAGGACAGGAAACTATGGCTACACCTTC; CDR3: CAISERTGNYGYTF
V: TRBV2; length: 14; size: -; J: TRBJ2-7; D: TRBD1; DNA: TGTGCCAGCAGTGAAACGACAGGGGGCTACGAGCAGTACTTC; CDR3: CASSETTGGYEQYF
V: TRBV5-1; length: 16; size: -; J: TRBJ2-7; D: TRBD1; DNA: TGCGCCAGCAGCTTGGCCGCAGGGGGAGTGGCCTACGAGCAGTACTTC; CDR3: CASSLAAGGVAYEQYF
V: TRBV7-2; length: 15; size: -; J: TRBJ1-3; D: -; DNA: TGTGCCAGCAGCCCTAGACCCGGTGGTGGAAACACCATATATTTT; CDR3: CASSPRPGGGNTIYF
V: TRBV27; length: 13; size: -; J: TRBJ1-1; D: TRBD1; DNA: TGTGCCAGCAGAGGACAGGGCAGGGCTGAAGCTTTCTTT; CDR3: CASRGQGRAEAFF
V: TRBV5-1; length: 15; size: -; J: TRBJ2-7; D: -; DNA: TGCGCCAGCTGCCCAGGGCCAGGGGAGTTGTACGAGCAGTACTTC; CDR3: CASCPGPGELYEQYF
V: TRBV14; length: 17; size: -; J: TRBJ2-5; D: TRBD2; DNA: TGTGCCAGCAGCCAAGATCATGGGCGGGGGGATCAAGAGACCCAGTACTTC; CDR3: CASSQDHGRGDQETQYF
V: TRBV14; length: 17; size: -; J: TRBJ2-3; D: TRBD1; DNA: TGTGCCAGCAGCCCCCGGACAGGGGCCCGAGGCACAGATACGCAGTATTTT; CDR3: CASSPRTGARGTDTQYF
V: TRBV6-1; length: 15; size: -; J: TRBJ1-5; D: -; DNA: TGTGCCAGCAGTGAACCGACAGGACGCAATCAGCCCCAGCATTTT; CDR3: CASSEPTGRNQPQHF
V: TRBV4-1; length: 14; size: few; J: TRBJ1-2; D: -; DNA: TGCGCCAGCAGCCAAGCCGTCCGGAGGTATGGCTACACCTTC; CDR3: CASSQAVRRYGYTF
V: TRBV11-1; length: 16; size: -; J: TRBJ2-5; D: TRBD2; DNA: TGTGCCAGCAGCTTCGGGCTAGCGGGGATCCAAGAGACCCAGTACTTC; CDR3: CASSFGLAGIQETQYF
V: TRBV6-5; length: 14; size: -; J: TRBJ1-1; D: TRBD1; DNA: TGTGCCAGCAGGTCGGCAGGGGGCTCGTCCGCAGCTTTCTTT; CDR3: CASRSAGGSSAAFF
V: TRBV4-2; length: 16; size: -; J: TRBJ2-2; D: TRBD1; DNA: TGTGCCAGCAGCCCCACGACAGGGAAGGACACCGGGGAGCTGTTTTTT; CDR3: CASSPTTGKDTGELFF
V: TRBV9; length: 14; size: -; J: TRBJ1-2; D: -; DNA: TGTGCCAGCAGCCTCGGGGGGGGTACCTATGGCTACACCTTC; CDR3: CASSLGGGTYGYTF
V: TRBV25-1; length: 13; size: -; J: TRBJ1-3; D: -; DNA: TGTGCCAGCAGTGGGCAGAACGGAAACACCATATATTTT; CDR3: CASSGQNGNTIYF
V: TRBV7-9; length: 14; size: -; J: TRBJ2-1; D: -; DNA: TGTGCCAGCAGCTTACAAAGGAGATACAATGAGCAGTTCTTC; CDR3: CASSLQRRYNEQFF
V: TRBV7-3; length: 13; size: -; J: TRBJ1-2; D: -; DNA: TGTGCCAGCAGCCCACAGACAGTTTATGGCTACACCTTC; CDR3: CASSPQTVYGYTF
V: TRBV4-1; length: 15; size: few; J: TRBJ2-7; D: TRBD2; DNA: TGCGCCAGCAGCCAAGATCGCGGGGGGGCCTACGAGCAGTACTTC; CDR3: CASSQDRGGAYEQYF
V: TRBV5-8; length: 19; size: -; J: TRBJ2-6; D: TRBD1; DNA: TGTGCCAGCAGCCGTTTCACAGGGGCCTGGAACTCTGGGGCCAACGTCCTGACTTTC; CDR3: CASSRFTGAWNSGANVLTF
V: TRBV4-1; length: 15; size: once; J: TRBJ1-2; D: -; DNA: TGCGCCAGCAGCCAAGGATCAGCCGGGTACTATGGCTACACCTTC; CDR3: CASSQGSAGYYGYTF
V: TRBV4-2; length: 17; size: -; J: TRBJ1-5; D: TRBD1; DNA: TGTGCCAGCAGCCAAGAGGGACAGTCCGGGGACAATCAGCCCCAGCATTTT; CDR3: CASSQEGQSGDNQPQHF
V: TRBV11-2; length: 15; size: -; J: TRBJ2-1; D: TRBD1; DNA: TGTGCCAGCAGCTTGCGACAGGGGGGATGGAATGAGCAGTTCTTC; CDR3: CASSLRQGGWNEQFF
V: TRBV12-2; length: 17; size: -; J: TRBJ2-1; D: -; DNA: TGTGCAAGTCGCTACCTCCGACTAGCGGGGACCTACAATGAGCAGTTCTTC; CDR3: CASRYLRLAGTYNEQFF
V: TRBV19; length: 15; size: once; J: TRBJ2-5; D: -; DNA: TGTGCCAGTAGTTCCCTGAGCGGAGCCCAAGAGACCCAGTACTTC; CDR3: CASSSLSGAQETQYF
V: TRBV5-1; length: 13; size: -; J: TRBJ1-2; D: -; DNA: TGCGCCAGCAGCTTCGACACTAACTATGGCTACACCTTC; CDR3: CASSFDTNYGYTF
V: TRBV18; length: 14; size: -; J: TRBJ1-1; D: -; DNA: TGTGCCAGCTCACCAGCTGCGAAGAACACTGAAGCTTTCTTT; CDR3: CASSPAAKNTEAFF
V: TRBV7-9; length: 15; size: -; J: TRBJ1-4; D: TRBD1; DNA: TGTGCCAGCAGCTTGTACCGGGACAGGGGGGAAAAACTGTTTTTT; CDR3: CASSLYRDRGEKLFF
V: TRBV7-2; length: 15; size: -; J: TRBJ2-1; D: TRBD1; DNA: TGTGCCAGCAGCCGCCGGGACAGGGGGAACGATGAGCAGTTCTTC; CDR3: CASSRRDRGNDEQFF
V: TRBV5-6; length: 16; size: -; J: TRBJ1-4; D: -; DNA: TGTGCCAGCAGCTTAAAATTGCAGTCAACTAATGAAAAACTGTTTTTT; CDR3: CASSLKLQSTNEKLFF
V: TRBV3-1/TRBV3-2; length: 12; size: -; J: TRBJ2-7; D: -; DNA: TGTGCCAGCAGCCAAGTTCGTTACGAGCAGTACTTC; CDR3: CASSQVRYEQYF
V: TRBV27; length: 15; size: -; J: TRBJ2-7; D: TRBD1; DNA: TGTGCCAGCAGTACCGGGACAGTGAACGCCTACGAGCAGTACTTC; CDR3: CASSTGTVNAYEQYF
V: TRBV5-6; length: 15; size: -; J: TRBJ1-2; D: -; DNA: TGTGCCAGCAGCCCGCGGCGGTTAGCTAACTATGGCTACACCTTC; CDR3: CASSPRRLANYGYTF
V: TRBV6-2/TRBV6-3; length: 14; size: -; J: TRBJ2-7; D: -; DNA: TGTGCCAGCAGCCGGGGCTCGAAGGCCTACGAGCAGTACTTC; CDR3: CASSRGSKAYEQYF
V: TRBV7-9; length: 15; size: -; J: TRBJ1-1; D: -; DNA: TGTGCCAGCAGCTTCGGCAGGGAAAGACGGACTGAAGCTTTCTTT; CDR3: CASSFGRERRTEAFF
V: TRBV7-2; length: 17; size: -; J: TRBJ1-1; D: -; DNA: TGTGCCAGCAGCTTAGTTAATTTGGCGGCCGTTGGATCTGAAGCTTTCTTT; CDR3: CASSLVNLAAVGSEAFF
V: TRBV4-1; length: 14; size: -; J: TRBJ1-1; D: TRBD1; DNA: TGCGCCAGCAGCCGGAGACAGGGAAACACTGAAGCTTTCTTT; CDR3: CASSRRQGNTEAFF